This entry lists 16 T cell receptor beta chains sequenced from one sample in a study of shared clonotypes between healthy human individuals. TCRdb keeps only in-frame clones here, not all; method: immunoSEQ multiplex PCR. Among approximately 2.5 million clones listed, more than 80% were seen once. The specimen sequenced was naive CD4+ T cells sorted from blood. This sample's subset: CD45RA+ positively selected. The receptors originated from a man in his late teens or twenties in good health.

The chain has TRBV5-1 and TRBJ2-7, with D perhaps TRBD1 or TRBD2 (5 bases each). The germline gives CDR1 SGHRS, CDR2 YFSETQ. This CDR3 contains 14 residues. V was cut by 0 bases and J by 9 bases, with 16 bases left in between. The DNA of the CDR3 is TGCGCCAGCAGCTTGGATGGGACGGCCCAGGGGCAGTACTTC. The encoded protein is CASSLDGTAQGQYF.

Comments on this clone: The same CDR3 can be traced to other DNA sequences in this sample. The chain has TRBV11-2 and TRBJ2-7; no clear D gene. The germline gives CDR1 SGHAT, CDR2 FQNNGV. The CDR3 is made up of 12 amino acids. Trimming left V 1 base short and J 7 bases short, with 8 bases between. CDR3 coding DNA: TGTGCCAGCAGCTTAGGTCTAGGAGAGCAGTACTTC. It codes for CASSLGLGEQYF.

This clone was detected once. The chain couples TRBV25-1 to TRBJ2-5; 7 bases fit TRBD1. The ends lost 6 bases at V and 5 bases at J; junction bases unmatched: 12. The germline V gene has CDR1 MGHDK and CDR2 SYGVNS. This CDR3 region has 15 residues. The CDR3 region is CASSRQGVGDETQYF. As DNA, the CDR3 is TGTGCCAGCAGCCGACAGGGTGTAGGGGATGAGACCCAGTACTTC.

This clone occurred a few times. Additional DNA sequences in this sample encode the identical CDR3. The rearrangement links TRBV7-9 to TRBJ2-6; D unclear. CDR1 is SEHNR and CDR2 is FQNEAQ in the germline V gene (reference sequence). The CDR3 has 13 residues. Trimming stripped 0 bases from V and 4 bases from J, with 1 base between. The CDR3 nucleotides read TGTGCCAGCAGCTTAGCGGGGGCCAACGTCCTGACTTTC. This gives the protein CASSLAGANVLTF. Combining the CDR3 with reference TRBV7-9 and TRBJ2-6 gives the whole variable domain DTGVSQNPRHKITKRGQNVTFRCDPISEHNRLYWYRQTLGQGPEFLTYFQNEAQLEKSRLLSDRFSAERPKGSFSTLEIQRTEQGDSAMYLCASSLAGANVLTFGAGSRLTVL.

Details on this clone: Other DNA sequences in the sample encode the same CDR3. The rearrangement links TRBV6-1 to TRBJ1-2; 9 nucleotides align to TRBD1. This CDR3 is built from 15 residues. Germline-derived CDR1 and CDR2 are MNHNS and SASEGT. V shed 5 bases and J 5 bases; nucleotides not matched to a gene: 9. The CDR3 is CASSPLGTGPYGYTF. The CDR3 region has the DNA TGTGCCAGCAGTCCCCTCGGGACAGGGCCTTATGGCTACACCTTC.

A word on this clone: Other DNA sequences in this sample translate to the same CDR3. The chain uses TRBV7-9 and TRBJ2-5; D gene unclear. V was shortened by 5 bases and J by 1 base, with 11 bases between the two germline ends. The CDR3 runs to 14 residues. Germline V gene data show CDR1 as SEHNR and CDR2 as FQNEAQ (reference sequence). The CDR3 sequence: CASSLGTAQETQYF. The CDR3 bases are TGTGCCAGCAGCCTAGGTACAGCCCAAGAGACCCAGTACTTC.

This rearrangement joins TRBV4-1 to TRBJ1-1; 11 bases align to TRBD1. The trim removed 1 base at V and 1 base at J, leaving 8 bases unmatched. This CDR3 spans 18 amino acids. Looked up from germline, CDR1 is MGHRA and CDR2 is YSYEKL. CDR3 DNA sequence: TGCGCCAGCAGCCAAGTAGGACAGGGGGCTTTGGGGAACACTGAAGCTTTCTTT. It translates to CASSQVGQGALGNTEAFF.

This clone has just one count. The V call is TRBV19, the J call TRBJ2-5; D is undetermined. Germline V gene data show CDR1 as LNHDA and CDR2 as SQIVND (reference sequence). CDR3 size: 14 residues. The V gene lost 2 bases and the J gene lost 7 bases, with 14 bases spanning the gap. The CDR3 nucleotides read TGTGCCAGTAGTATATCTTCAGGTTGGGTGACCCAGTACTTC. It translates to CASSISSGWVTQYF.

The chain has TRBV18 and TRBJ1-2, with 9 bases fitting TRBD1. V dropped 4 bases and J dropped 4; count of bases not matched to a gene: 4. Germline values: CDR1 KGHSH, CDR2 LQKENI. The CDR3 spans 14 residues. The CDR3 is CASSLTTGGYGYTF. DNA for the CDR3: TGTGCCAGCTCACTAACGACAGGGGGCTATGGCTACACCTTC.

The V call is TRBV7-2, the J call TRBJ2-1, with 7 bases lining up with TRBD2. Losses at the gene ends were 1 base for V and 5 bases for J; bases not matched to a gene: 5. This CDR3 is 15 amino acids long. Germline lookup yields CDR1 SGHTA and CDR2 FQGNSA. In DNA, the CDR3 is TGTGCCAGCAGCTTAGTTCTAGCGGAAAACAATGAGCAGTTCTTC. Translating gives CASSLVLAENNEQFF.

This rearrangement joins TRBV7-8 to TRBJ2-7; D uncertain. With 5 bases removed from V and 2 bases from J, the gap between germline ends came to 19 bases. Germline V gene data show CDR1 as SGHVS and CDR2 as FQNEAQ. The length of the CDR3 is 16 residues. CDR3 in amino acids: CASSLKSAQPAYEQYF. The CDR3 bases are TGTGCCAGCAGCCTGAAGTCGGCACAACCGGCCTACGAGCAGTACTTC.

The CDR3 region is CASSHGVRAEAFF. For the CDR3, the DNA is TGTGCCAGCAGCCATGGGGTCAGGGCTGAAGCTTTCTTT. The chain employs TRBV13 and TRBJ1-1; D is possibly TRBD1 (5 bases). The ends were cut back, 5 bases at V and 6 bases at J, with 13 bases in the middle. From germline, CDR1 is PRHDT and CDR2 FYEKMQ (reference sequence). The CDR3 spans 13 residues.

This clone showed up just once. The DNA of the CDR3 is TGTGCCAGCACCAACCCCCCCCCGTCCCTCCACTTT. It yields the protein CASTNPPPSLHF. The rearrangement joins TRBV6-6 to TRBJ1-6; D is undetermined. The V end was cut by 7 bases, the J end by 14 bases, with 15 bases between. Germline CDR1 and CDR2: MNHNY and SVGAGI (reference sequence). The CDR3 has 12 amino acids.

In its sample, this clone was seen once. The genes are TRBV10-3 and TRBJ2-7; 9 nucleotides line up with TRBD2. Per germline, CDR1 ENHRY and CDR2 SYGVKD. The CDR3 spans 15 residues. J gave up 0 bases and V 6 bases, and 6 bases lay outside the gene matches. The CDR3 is CAISKTSGYSYEQYF. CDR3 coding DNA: TGTGCCATCAGCAAGACTAGCGGATACTCCTACGAGCAGTACTTC.

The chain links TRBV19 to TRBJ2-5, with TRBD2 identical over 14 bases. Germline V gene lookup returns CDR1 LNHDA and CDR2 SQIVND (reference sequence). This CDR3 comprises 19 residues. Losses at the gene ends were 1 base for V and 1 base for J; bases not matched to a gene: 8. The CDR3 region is CASSIAPGLAGGLQETQYF. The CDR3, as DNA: TGTGCCAGTAGTATAGCTCCCGGACTAGCGGGGGGCCTCCAAGAGACCCAGTACTTC.

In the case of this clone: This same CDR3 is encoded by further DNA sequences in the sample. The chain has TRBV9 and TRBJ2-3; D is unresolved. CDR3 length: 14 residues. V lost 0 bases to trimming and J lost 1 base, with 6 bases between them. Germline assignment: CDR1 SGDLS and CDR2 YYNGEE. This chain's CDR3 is CASSVGAGTDTQYF. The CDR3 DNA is TGTGCCAGCAGCGTAGGAGCTGGCACAGATACGCAGTATTTT.